This TCR beta chain was sequenced for a study of blood T cell repertoires in COVID-19. Trimming took 5 bases from V and 3 from J, leaving 13 bases between them. CDR1 SEHNR and CDR2 FQNEAQ come from the germline V gene (reference sequence). The CDR3 runs to 15 residues. Here immunoSEQ multiplex PCR was the method, and the copy in TCRdb shows in-frame clones only, minus some. The sample consists of a few hundred thousand clones, about 89% of them appearing once. The gene calls are TRBV7-9 and TRBJ2-2; weak D call: TRBD2 (6 bases). The sample was peripheral blood. This receptor was identified in a young man with acute or convalescent COVID-19. CDR3 amino acids: CASSQGRGYTGELFF. Written as DNA, the CDR3 is TGTGCCAGCAGCCAGGGACGGGGGTACACCGGGGAGCTGTTTTTT. Drawing the rest from reference TRBV7-9 and TRBJ2-2, the complete variable domain is DTGVSQNPRHKITKRGQNVTFRCDPISEHNRLYWYRQTLGQGPEFLTYFQNEAQLEKSRLLSDRFSAERPKGSFSTLEIQRTEQGDSAMYLCASSQGRGYTGELFFGEGSRLTVL.